A selection of T cell receptor beta chains follows, all from one sample in a study of cytomegalovirus exposure and HLA in healthy donors. The protocol was immunoSEQ multiplex PCR, while the TCRdb copy is restricted to in-frame clones and leaves out a portion. The data contain more than 140,000 clones, around 66% of them singletons. Material: PBMCs. Receptors were obtained from a woman in her thirties in good health and CMV-seropositive. Each CDR3 is given with its conserved first and last residue. Each record gives: V gene, J gene, CDR3 protein.

V: TRBV19; J: TRBJ1-1; CDR3: CASKTVPNTEAFF
V: TRBV27; J: TRBJ2-2; CDR3: CASRVFSGELFF
V: TRBV15; J: TRBJ2-1; CDR3: CATSTYREHEQFF
V: TRBV18; J: TRBJ1-4; CDR3: CASSPFATATNEKLFF
V: TRBV28; J: TRBJ1-1; CDR3: CASSSPTNTEAFF
V: TRBV5-8; J: TRBJ1-5; CDR3: CASSRRLDQPQHF
V: TRBV15; J: TRBJ1-1; CDR3: CATSRDRGEAFF
V: TRBV6-6; J: TRBJ1-1; CDR3: CASRTGKTEAFF
V: TRBV2; J: TRBJ2-3; CDR3: CASSEVGAQYF
V: TRBV5-1; J: TRBJ1-2; CDR3: CASSPSAGASGYTF
V: TRBV5-1; J: TRBJ2-1; CDR3: CASRVRSYNEQFF
V: TRBV10-3; J: TRBJ2-5; CDR3: CAISEYRGGQETQYF
V: TRBV4-1; J: TRBJ1-5; CDR3: CASSQDLGGFNQPQHF
V: TRBV7-8; J: TRBJ1-2; CDR3: CASSLFNGYTF
V: TRBV4-1; J: TRBJ1-1; CDR3: CASSPQPGRVNTEAFF
V: TRBV7-6; J: TRBJ2-7; CDR3: CASSPQGGSYEQYF
V: TRBV27; J: TRBJ2-1; CDR3: CASSFNSRYSNEQFF
V: TRBV7-2; J: TRBJ1-2; CDR3: CASSSTGTSYGYTF
V: TRBV7-3; J: TRBJ2-3; CDR3: CASSFRELDTQYF
V: TRBV5-1; J: TRBJ2-7; CDR3: CASSLTGSTSYEQYF
V: TRBV2; J: TRBJ1-6; CDR3: CASTVQPRYSPLHF
V: TRBV4-1; J: TRBJ2-7; CDR3: CASSQGLAKSPYEQYF
V: TRBV7-2; J: TRBJ1-5; CDR3: CASSLVGASFPHF
V: TRBV5-1; J: TRBJ2-7; CDR3: CASSSEGLASGNNEQYF
V: TRBV27; J: TRBJ2-7; CDR3: CASSLRPGQGSYEQYF